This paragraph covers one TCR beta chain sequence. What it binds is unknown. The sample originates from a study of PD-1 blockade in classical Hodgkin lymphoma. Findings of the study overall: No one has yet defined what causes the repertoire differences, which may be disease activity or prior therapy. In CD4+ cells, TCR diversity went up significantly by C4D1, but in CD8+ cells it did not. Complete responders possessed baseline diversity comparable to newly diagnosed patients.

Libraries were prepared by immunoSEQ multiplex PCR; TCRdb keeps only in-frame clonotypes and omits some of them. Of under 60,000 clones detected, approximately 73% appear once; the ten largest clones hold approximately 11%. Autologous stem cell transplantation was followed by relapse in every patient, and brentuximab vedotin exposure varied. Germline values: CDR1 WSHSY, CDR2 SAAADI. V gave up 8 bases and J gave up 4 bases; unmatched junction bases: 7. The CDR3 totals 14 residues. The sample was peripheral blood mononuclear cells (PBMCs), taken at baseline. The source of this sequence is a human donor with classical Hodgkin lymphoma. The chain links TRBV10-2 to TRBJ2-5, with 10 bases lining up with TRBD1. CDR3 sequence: CASGLTGGAETQYF. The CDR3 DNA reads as TGCGCCAGCGGGCTGACAGGGGGCGCAGAGACCCAGTACTTC.